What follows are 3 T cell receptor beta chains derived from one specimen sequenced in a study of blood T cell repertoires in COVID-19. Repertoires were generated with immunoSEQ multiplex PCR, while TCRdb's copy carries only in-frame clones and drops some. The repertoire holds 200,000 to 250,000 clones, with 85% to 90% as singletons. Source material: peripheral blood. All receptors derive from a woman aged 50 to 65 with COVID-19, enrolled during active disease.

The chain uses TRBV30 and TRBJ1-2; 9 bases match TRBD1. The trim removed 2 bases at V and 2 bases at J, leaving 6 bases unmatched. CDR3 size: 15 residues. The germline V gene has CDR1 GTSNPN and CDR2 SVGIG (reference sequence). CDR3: CAWSPGTGPNYGYTF. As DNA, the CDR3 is TGTGCCTGGAGTCCCGGGACAGGGCCCAACTATGGCTACACCTTC.

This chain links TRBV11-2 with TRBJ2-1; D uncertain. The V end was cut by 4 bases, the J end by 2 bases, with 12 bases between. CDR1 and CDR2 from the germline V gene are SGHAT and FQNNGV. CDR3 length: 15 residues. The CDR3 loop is CASSSAPGTYNEQFF. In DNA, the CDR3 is TGTGCCAGCAGCTCGGCGCCAGGCACCTACAATGAGCAGTTCTTC. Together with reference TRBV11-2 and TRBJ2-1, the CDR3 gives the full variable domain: EAGVAQSPRYKIIEKRQSVAFWCNPISGHATLYWYQQILGQGPKLLIQFQNNGVVDDSQLPKDRFSAERLKGVDSTLKIQPAKLEDSAVYLCASSSAPGTYNEQFFGPGTRLTVL.

The CDR3 loop reads CASSIEGASLQETQYF. The CDR3 coding sequence is TGTGCCAGCAGTATAGAGGGGGCATCGCTCCAAGAGACCCAGTACTTC. This chain joins TRBV7-2 and TRBJ2-5; 7 nucleotides match TRBD1. From germline, CDR1 is SGHTA and CDR2 FQGNSA. The CDR3 spans 16 residues. Germline trimming cut 6 bases from V and 1 base from J; bases unmatched to any gene: 11.